These T cell receptor beta chains were read from a single sample in a study of beta chain features in type 1 diabetes. Using immunoSEQ multiplex PCR, the repertoire was profiled, and TCRdb retains in-frame clones only, with some absent. The data contain around 320,000 clones, approximately 14% of them singletons. Sequencing input: central memory CD4+ T cells from blood. The receptors here all came from a man in his thirties or forties in good health. CDR3s include the opening cysteine and the closing phenylalanine or tryptophan. D genes are given only for firm matches. The size entry is marked missing in some rows and otherwise reads once, few, many or a size class.

>TRBJ2-1|TRBV5-1|few|NA|14
TGCGCCAGCGCACTCGGGGAGAGGTACAATGAGCAGTTCTTC
CASALGERYNEQFF
>TRBJ1-1|TRBV18|NA|TRBD1|15
TGTGCCAGCTCACCTCCTGGACAGGGAGGGACTGAAGCTTTCTTT
CASSPPGQGGTEAFF
>TRBJ2-5|TRBV10-3|few|TRBD2|13
TGTGCCATCAGCGGGGGGTCCCAAGAGACCCAGTACTTC
CAISGGSQETQYF
>TRBJ1-1|TRBV10-3|few|NA|13
TGTGCCATCAGGGAGACGGCGAACACTGAAGCTTTCTTT
CAIRETANTEAFF
>TRBJ2-5|TRBV7-9|NA|TRBD2|18
TGTGCCAGCAGCATTGGGACCTCGGGACTAGCGGGAGTAGAGACCCAGTACTTC
CASSIGTSGLAGVETQYF
>TRBJ2-3|TRBV5-6|NA|TRBD2|16
TGTGCCAGCAGCAAGACTAGCGGGGGGGCCGCAGATACGCAGTATTTT
CASSKTSGGAADTQYF
>TRBJ2-1|TRBV15|few|NA|13
TGTGCCACCAGCGTAGCTAGGGGTAATGAGCAGTTCTTC
CATSVARGNEQFF
>TRBJ2-3|TRBV4-2|many|NA|14
TGTGCCAGCAGCCAAGAAGGGGGGCTAAAGGTGGGGTATTTT
CASSQEGGLKVGYF
>TRBJ2-1|TRBV7-2|few|TRBD2|15
TGTGCCAGCAGCCCCCCGGGACTAGCGGTAGTTCGGACGGTCTTC
CASSPPGLAVVRTVF
>TRBJ1-1|TRBV14|few|NA|12
TGTGCCAGCAGCCCGATGCAGGCTGAAGCTTTCTTT
CASSPMQAEAFF
>TRBJ2-3|TRBV15|few|NA|12
TGTGCCACCAGCAGAGATTCGGGTACGCAGTATTTT
CATSRDSGTQYF